This TCR beta chain was observed in a study of cytomegalovirus exposure and HLA in healthy donors. Broader study findings: It was shown in a later analysis that HLA-associated TCR beta chains were more clonally expanded than other, equally common chains. Data from an earlier analysis indicated that most TCR beta V segments were productive either about 87% or about 30% of the time. TCR beta chain V- and J-gene trimming was linked, in a later analysis, to a missense variant in DCLRE1C. A few chains tied to CMV proved CMV antigen-specific in vitro.

The germline gives CDR1 ENHRY, CDR2 SYGVKD. This CDR3 has 16 residues. Trimming took 10 bases from V and 2 from J; bases not matched to a gene: 15. This clone was detected once. The antigen remains unidentified. PCR amplification relied on 60 Vbeta primers (plus 13 Jbeta primers). Method: immunoSEQ multiplex PCR; TCRdb's copy keeps in-frame clones and lacks some. The sample consists of some 70,000 clones, over 75% of them appearing once. The sequence came from a male donor in good health and CMV-seropositive. V gene TRBV10-3 combines with J gene TRBJ2-7, with TRBD1 matching 9 bases. Sequencing input: PBMCs. The CDR3 nucleotides are TGTGCCACCGCGGCGAAGGGGACAGGGAAGACCTACGAGCAGTACTTC. Its protein is CATAAKGTGKTYEQYF.